This T cell receptor (beta chain) was recovered during a study of shared clonotypes between healthy human individuals. On the study more broadly: Donor ages ranged 18 to 49 years: two women, a few men. Points from the study as a whole: Between a few donors, naive CD4 clonotypes were shared at a level of about 5%.

Of note for this clone: Its cognate antigen is unknown.

Replicate PCRs for sorted subsets used around 200 ng DNA; this equaled tens of thousands of T cell genomes. Assay: immunoSEQ multiplex PCR; the TCRdb copy retains only in-frame clones and omits some. The repertoire holds about 2.3 million clones, with about 90% as singletons. V was cut by 4 bases and J by 4 bases, with 15 bases left in between. Germline V CDR1 and CDR2: SGDLS, YYNGEE. The CDR3 runs to 15 residues. The sequence came from a man between 18 and 29 years old in good health. Some clones in this sample may be carry-over from other donors' samples. The sequenced sample was naive CD4+ T cells from PBMCs. Indicated subset: CD45RA+ positively selected. J is TRBJ1-3 and V is TRBV9; D remains unclear. The chain's CDR3 is CASSSTWGGGNTIYF. The DNA for the CDR3 is TGTGCCAGCAGCTCAACTTGGGGTGGCGGAAACACCATATATTTT. The variable domain in full, completed from reference TRBV9 and TRBJ1-3, reads DSGVTQTPKHLITATGQRVTLRCSPRSGDLSVYWYQQSLDQGLQFLIQYYNGEERAKGNILERFSAQQFPDLHSELNLSSLELGDSALYFCASSSTWGGGNTIYFGEGSWLTVV.